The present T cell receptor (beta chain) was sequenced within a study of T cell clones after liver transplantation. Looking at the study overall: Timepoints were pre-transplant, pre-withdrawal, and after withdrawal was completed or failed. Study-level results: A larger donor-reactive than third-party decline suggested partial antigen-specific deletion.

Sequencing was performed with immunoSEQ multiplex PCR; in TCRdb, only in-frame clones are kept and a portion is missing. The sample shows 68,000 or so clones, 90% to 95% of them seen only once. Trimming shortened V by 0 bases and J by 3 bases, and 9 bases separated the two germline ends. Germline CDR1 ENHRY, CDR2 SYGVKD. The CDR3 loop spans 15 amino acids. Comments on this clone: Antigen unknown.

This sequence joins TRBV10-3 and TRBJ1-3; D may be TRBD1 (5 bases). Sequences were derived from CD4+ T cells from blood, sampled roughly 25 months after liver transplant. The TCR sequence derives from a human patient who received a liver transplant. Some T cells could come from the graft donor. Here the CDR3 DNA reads TGTGCCATCAGTGAGTCTAGGGGAGGTGGAAACACCATATATTTT. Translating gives CAISESRGGGNTIYF.